This T cell receptor beta chain was sequenced for a study of beta chain features in type 1 diabetes. Study-wide results and caveats: Type 1 diabetes patients showed fewer insertions and more deletions at VDJ junctions.

About this clone: Its antigen is not known.

What was sequenced were expressed TCRB transcripts, since all of the isolated RNA had been reverse transcribed. The data were produced by immunoSEQ multiplex PCR, yet TCRdb's version contains in-frame clones alone and is incomplete. The profile shows 350,000 to 450,000 clones, roughly 13% of them singletons. This CDR3 has 15 amino acids. Germline CDR1 reads SEHNR; CDR2 reads FQNEAQ (reference sequence). With 1 base removed from V and 2 bases from J, the gap between germline ends came to 9 bases. The chain uses TRBV7-9 and TRBJ2-1; weak D call: TRBD1 (5 bases). Input material: naive CD4+ T cells from blood. This TCR was sampled from a man aged 30 to 45 in good health. This CDR3 reads CASSLVGRTYNEQFF. For the CDR3, the DNA is TGTGCCAGCAGCTTAGTGGGGCGGACCTACAATGAGCAGTTCTTC.